This TCR beta chain was obtained from a study of T-cell reconstitution after alpha-beta-depleted transplantation in children. Regarding the study as a whole: Several hundred expanded graft clones reportedly were the source of alpha-beta T cells about two months after transplant. There were some patients whose high TCRbeta diversity at day 60 came from surviving recipient T cells and thymic progenitors. Most T-cell counts and diversity one year after the transplant came from T cells that were newly produced.

Trimming shortened V by 6 bases and J by 0 bases, and 15 bases separated the two germline ends. The CDR3 extends over 15 amino acids. Researchers prepared the TCRbeta library using unique molecular identifiers, the study reports. TCRdb recomputed calls from the PCR reads with MiXCR, one row per CDR3 protein. The sample has nearly 350,000 distinct CDR3 sequences; 15% to 20% are singletons. As regards this clonotype: What it recognizes is unknown.

The clonotype comes from a male patient aged 2 to 9 who had a stem cell transplant for acute lymphoblastic leukemia, so the T cells may come from the graft donor. Sequencing was performed on PBMCs, mostly from graft donor cells, taken 360 days after TCRalphabeta/CD19-depleted stem cell transplant. The rearrangement uses TRBV12-3 or TRBV12-4 and TRBJ2-7; the D gene is possibly TRBD2 (5 bases). DNA for the CDR3: TGTGCCAGCAGCCCCCCGGGATCTTCCTCCTACGAGCAGTACTTC. Residues: CASSPPGSSSYEQYF.